This TCR beta chain was obtained from a study of identifying expanded T cells in peripheral blood. The CDR3 has 14 amino acids. Germline CDR1 is SGHRS and CDR2 is YFSETQ. The germline V and J ends were trimmed by 0 bases and 5 bases, with 9 bases remaining between them. Measured with immunoSEQ multiplex PCR; TCRdb has only the in-frame clones, and not every one. The data show tens of thousands of clones, with approximately 88% seen just once and around 6% held by the top ten. The TCR originated in a person between 18 and 75 years old in good health. The chain couples TRBV5-1 to TRBJ2-1; D is undetermined. Input material: blood. This CDR3 reads CASSLEAAHNEQFF. The CDR3 region has the DNA TGCGCCAGCAGCTTGGAGGCGGCCCACAATGAGCAGTTCTTC.